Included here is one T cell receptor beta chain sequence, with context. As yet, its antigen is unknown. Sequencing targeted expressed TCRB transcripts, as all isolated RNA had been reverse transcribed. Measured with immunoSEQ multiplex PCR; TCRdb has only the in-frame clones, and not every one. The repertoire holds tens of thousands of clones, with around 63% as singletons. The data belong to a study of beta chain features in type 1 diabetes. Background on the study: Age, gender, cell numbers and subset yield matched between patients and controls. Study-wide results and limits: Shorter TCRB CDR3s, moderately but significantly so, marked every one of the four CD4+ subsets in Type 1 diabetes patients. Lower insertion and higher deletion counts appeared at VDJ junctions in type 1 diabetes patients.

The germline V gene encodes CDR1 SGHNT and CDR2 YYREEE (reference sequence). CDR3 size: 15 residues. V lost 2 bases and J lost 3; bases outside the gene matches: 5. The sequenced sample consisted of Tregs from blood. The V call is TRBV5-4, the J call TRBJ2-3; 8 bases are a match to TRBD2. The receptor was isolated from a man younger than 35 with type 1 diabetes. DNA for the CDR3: TGTGCCAGCAGCTTTCGTAGCGGGGTAACAGATACGCAGTATTTT. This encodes CASSFRSGVTDTQYF.